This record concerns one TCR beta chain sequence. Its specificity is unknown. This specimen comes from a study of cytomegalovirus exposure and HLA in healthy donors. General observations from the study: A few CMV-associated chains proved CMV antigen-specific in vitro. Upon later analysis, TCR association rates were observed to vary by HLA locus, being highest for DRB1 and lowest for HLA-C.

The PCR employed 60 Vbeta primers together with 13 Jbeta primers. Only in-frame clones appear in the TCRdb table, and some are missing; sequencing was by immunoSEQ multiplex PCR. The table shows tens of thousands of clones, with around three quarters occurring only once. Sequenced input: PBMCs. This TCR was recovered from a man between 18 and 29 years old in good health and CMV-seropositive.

The DNA of the CDR3 is TGTGCCAGCTCCCTTGGTAGCGGAGGTTCCTACGAGCAGTACTTC. It yields the protein CASSLGSGGSYEQYF. The chain carries TRBV18 and TRBJ2-7; D is perhaps TRBD2 (6 bases). The ends were cut back, 6 bases at V and 1 base at J, with 16 bases in the middle. The CDR3 length is 15 residues. From germline, CDR1 is KGHSH and CDR2 LQKENI.